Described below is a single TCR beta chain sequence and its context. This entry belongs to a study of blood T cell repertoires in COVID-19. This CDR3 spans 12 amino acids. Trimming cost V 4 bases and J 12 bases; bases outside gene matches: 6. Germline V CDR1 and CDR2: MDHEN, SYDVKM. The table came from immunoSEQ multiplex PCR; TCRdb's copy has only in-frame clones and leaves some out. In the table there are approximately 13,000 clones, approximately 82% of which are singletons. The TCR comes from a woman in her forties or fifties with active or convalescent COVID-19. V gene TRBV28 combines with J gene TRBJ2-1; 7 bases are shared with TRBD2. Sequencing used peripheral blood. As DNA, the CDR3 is TGTGCCAGCAGTTGGTCTGGACTAGGGCAGTTCTTC. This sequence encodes CASSWSGLGQFF.